These 27 T cell receptor beta chains were sequenced from one sample in a study of T cell responses to AZD1222 COVID-19 vaccine. Method: immunoSEQ multiplex PCR; TCRdb's copy keeps in-frame clones and lacks some. The table lists around 94,000 clones, approximately 90% of them singletons. The starting material was peripheral blood, obtained on day 0 of AZD1222 vaccination. These receptor sequences come from an adult in good health.

V and J are TRBV19 and TRBJ1-2, with D possibly TRBD1 on 5 matching bases. V gave up 5 bases and J gave up 6 bases, with 13 bases separating them. This CDR3 is 13 amino acids long. Germline assignment: CDR1 LNHDA and CDR2 SQIVND (reference sequence). The CDR3 sequence is CASSDRDWNGYTF. The CDR3 nucleotides are TGTGCCAGTAGTGACCGGGACTGGAATGGCTACACCTTC. The full variable domain, completed using reference TRBV19 and TRBJ1-2, is DGGITQSPKYLFRKEGQNVTLSCEQNLNHDAMYWYRQDPGQGLRLIYYSQIVNDFQKGDIAEGYSVSREKKESFPLTVTSAQKNPTAFYLCASSDRDWNGYTFGSGTRLTVV.

The genes are TRBV5-8 and TRBJ1-1; D is unresolved. The CDR3 is 12 amino acids. CDR1 is SGHTS, CDR2 YDEGEE, per germline. V lost 5 bases and J lost 5, with 10 bases in between. CDR3 amino acids: CASREVSTEAFF. The CDR3 DNA is TGTGCCAGCAGAGAGGTATCAACTGAAGCTTTCTTT.

The J gene is TRBJ1-1, the V gene TRBV7-3; TRBD1 might be the D (5 bases). The CDR3 has 13 residues. Germline V CDR1 and CDR2: SGHTA, FQGTGA. V lost 5 bases, J lost 10 bases, and 17 bases lay in between. The CDR3 DNA follows: TGTGCCAGCAGCCGAAAGGAGGGGACTTTAGCTTTCTTT. Residues: CASSRKEGTLAFF.

The chain links TRBV9 to TRBJ2-7; no definite D call. Trimming took 0 bases from V and 0 from J, leaving 7 bases between them. The germline CDR1 and CDR2 sequences are SGDLS and YYNGEE. CDR3 size: 14 residues. The CDR3 is CASSVGPDSYEQYF. CDR3 in DNA: TGTGCCAGCAGCGTAGGCCCAGACTCCTACGAGCAGTACTTC. The variable domain in full, with the rest retrieved from reference TRBV9 and TRBJ2-7, is DSGVTQTPKHLITATGQRVTLRCSPRSGDLSVYWYQQSLDQGLQFLIQYYNGEERAKGNILERFSAQQFPDLHSELNLSSLELGDSALYFCASSVGPDSYEQYFGPGTRLTVT.

The chain recombines TRBV6-5 with TRBJ1-2; maybe TRBD1 (5 bases). Germline V gives CDR1 MNHEY, CDR2 SVGAGI. V was pared by 8 bases and J by 0 bases, with 10 bases between. There are 13 residues in the CDR3. CDR3 region: CASFGAPNYGYTF. CDR3 nucleotides: TGTGCCAGCTTTGGGGCTCCTAACTATGGCTACACCTTC.

This clone showed up just a few times. The genes are TRBV7-8 and TRBJ2-7; D remains unclear. V was pared by 4 bases and J by 5 bases, with 12 bases between. Germline-derived CDR1 and CDR2 are SGHVS and FQNEAQ. The CDR3 totals 13 residues. The CDR3 DNA follows: TGTGCCAGCAGCTGGGCCCATGGGGACGAGCAGTACTTC. Translation: CASSWAHGDEQYF.

This clone occurred once. The chain is built from TRBV6-1 and TRBJ1-6, with D uncertain. The CDR3 has 14 amino acids. The germline V and J ends were trimmed by 2 bases and 14 bases, with 16 bases remaining between them. The germline gives CDR1 MNHNS, CDR2 SASEGT. CDR3 residues: CASSEQAGFLALHF. The CDR3 nucleotides are TGTGCCAGCAGTGAACAGGCAGGCTTCCTGGCCCTCCACTTT.

The genes are TRBV9 and TRBJ1-1; 7 nucleotides match TRBD1. The junction had 3 bases not matched to a gene; V was cut back by 1 base and J by 0 bases. Germline V lookup: CDR1 SGDLS, CDR2 YYNGEE. There are 15 residues in the CDR3. Here the CDR3 reads CASSVQGQMNTEAFF. The CDR3 DNA follows: TGTGCCAGCAGCGTACAGGGACAGATGAACACTGAAGCTTTCTTT. Supplemented by reference TRBV9 and TRBJ1-1, the full variable domain reads DSGVTQTPKHLITATGQRVTLRCSPRSGDLSVYWYQQSLDQGLQFLIQYYNGEERAKGNILERFSAQQFPDLHSELNLSSLELGDSALYFCASSVQGQMNTEAFFGQGTRLTVV.

This clone qualifies as large. This chain connects TRBV24-1 to TRBJ2-2; weak D call: TRBD2 (6 bases). Deletions cut 9 bases from V and 7 bases from J, with 17 bases between. The CDR3 is 14 amino acids. CDR1 and CDR2 from the germline V gene are KGHDR and SFDVKD. The CDR3 bases are TGTGCCACCTGCGGCGGGGAGGTGTTCGGGGAGCTGTTTTTT. Residues: CATCGGEVFGELFF.

The V gene is TRBV6-5, the J gene TRBJ1-2; TRBD1 matches at 8 bases. The CDR3 consists of 16 residues. Trimming at V came to 0 bases and at J to 3 bases, leaving 6 bases not matched to a gene. Germline V CDR1 and CDR2: MNHEY, SVGAGI. CDR3 sequence: CASSYSNPGGYYGYTF. In nucleotides, the CDR3 is TGTGCCAGCAGTTACTCGAATCCAGGGGGCTACTATGGCTACACCTTC.

This chain connects TRBV19 to TRBJ1-1; 7 nucleotides line up with TRBD1. J lost 4 bases, V lost 8 bases, and 7 bases had no gene match. The CDR3 has 13 residues. CDR1 and CDR2 (germline): LNHDA, SQIVND (reference sequence). In DNA form, the CDR3 reads TGTGCCAGTCGGGACAGACCGGTCACTGAAGCTTTCTTT. Translating it yields CASRDRPVTEAFF.

V usage is TRBV20-1 and J usage is TRBJ2-1, with D perhaps matching TRBD2 (6 bases). The V and J ends lost 3 bases and 6 bases respectively, with 6 bases between them. This CDR3 has 11 residues. CDR1 is DFQATT and CDR2 is SNEGSKA in the germline V gene (reference sequence). The CDR3 loop reads CSARTSNEQFF. CDR3 nucleotide sequence: TGCAGTGCTAGGACTAGCAATGAGCAGTTCTTC.

This chain links TRBV15 with TRBJ1-3; 7 bases agree with TRBD1. CDR1 is LNHNV, CDR2 YYDKDF, per germline (reference sequence). V dropped 5 bases and J dropped 4; count of bases not matched to a gene: 2. The CDR3 runs 13 residues. CDR3: CATSLQGGNTIYF. The CDR3 DNA sequence: TGTGCCACCAGCTTACAGGGGGGAAACACCATATATTTT.

As regards this clone: Within the sample, other DNA sequences also encode this same CDR3. The chain joins TRBV3-1 (or the pseudogene TRBV3-2) to TRBJ2-3; D remains ambiguous. Germline CDR1 reads LGHDT; CDR2 reads YNNKEL (reference sequence). Between the trimmed V and J ends, which lost 4 bases and 1 base, there was a span of 3 bases. The length of the CDR3 is 12 residues. In nucleotides, the CDR3 is TGTGCCAGCAGCCCAGGCACAGATACGCAGTATTTT. Its translation: CASSPGTDTQYF.

CDR3 amino acids: CASSFHRGRNEQYF. CDR3 in DNA: TGTGCCAGCAGCTTCCACAGGGGCCGGAACGAGCAGTACTTC. The chain recombines TRBV7-2 with TRBJ2-7; 7 nucleotides match TRBD1. Per germline, CDR1 SGHTA and CDR2 FQGNSA. The CDR3 consists of 14 residues. Unmatched junction bases numbered 7, after V lost 3 bases and J lost 5 bases.

The chain links TRBV28 to TRBJ2-6; TRBD1 or TRBD2 may be the D gene (5 bases each). Trimming cost V 6 bases and J 1 base, with 10 bases left between them. This CDR3 is built from 15 residues. CDR1 and CDR2 (germline): MDHEN, SYDVKM. The CDR3 protein is CASRSWGSGANVLTF. The CDR3, as DNA: TGTGCCAGCAGGTCGTGGGGGTCTGGGGCCAACGTCCTGACTTTC. Combining the CDR3 with reference TRBV28 and TRBJ2-6 gives the whole variable domain DVKVTQSSRYLVKRTGEKVFLECVQDMDHENMFWYRQDPGLGLRLIYFSYDVKMKEKGDIPEGYSVSREKKERFSLILESASTNQTSMYLCASRSWGSGANVLTFGAGSRLTVL.

The chain carries TRBV10-3 and TRBJ2-1; 11 bases align to TRBD2. V was clipped by 6 bases and J by 6 bases; unmatched bases: 10. The length of the CDR3 is 16 residues. CDR1 is ENHRY, CDR2 SYGVKD, per germline. The CDR3: CAISPPLAGGSNEQFF. Here the CDR3 DNA reads TGTGCCATCAGCCCGCCTCTAGCGGGAGGTTCCAATGAGCAGTTCTTC.

This clone occurred once. The V call is TRBV6-1, the J call TRBJ2-5, with D maybe TRBD1 (5 bases). The CDR3 is 14 amino acids. Germline assignment: CDR1 MNHNS and CDR2 SASEGT. Trimming took 2 bases from V and 5 from J, leaving 12 bases between them. The CDR3 DNA reads as TGTGCCAGCAGTGAACGAGCAGGGCCGGAGACCCAGTACTTC. Translated: CASSERAGPETQYF.

This chain connects TRBV21-1 to TRBJ1-2; the DNA was not compared with TRBD1, the D call given in the table. TRBV21-1 is termed a pseudogene. The CDR3 runs to 15 residues. The CDR3 bases are TGTGCCAGCAGCATAGACATTGGGCGTTACTGTGGCTACACCTTC. Translating gives CASSIDIGRYCGYTF.

The chain links TRBV5-6 to TRBJ1-6; the D is unclear. The CDR3 sequence is 17 residues long. V was cut by 0 bases and J by 2 bases, with 12 bases left in between. CDR1 is SGHDT, CDR2 YYEEEE, per germline. The CDR3 coding sequence is TGTGCCAGCAGCTTGGGGAGGTCGGGAGCCTATAATTCACCCCTCCACTTT. Translating gives CASSLGRSGAYNSPLHF.

V gene TRBV4-3 combines with J gene TRBJ2-7; 8 positions match TRBD2. J lost 7 bases, V lost 0 bases, and 11 bases had no gene match. Germline V gives CDR1 LGHNA, CDR2 YSLEER. The CDR3 contains 16 residues. The CDR3 nucleotides read TGCGCCAGCAGCCAAGATTACCCTAGCGGGCCCTGGGAGCAGTACTTC. Translating it yields CASSQDYPSGPWEQYF.

The genes are TRBV27 and TRBJ1-2; no reliable D call. This CDR3 is 13 amino acids long. Germline V lookup: CDR1 MNHEY, CDR2 SMNVEV (reference sequence). The V end lost 2 bases, the J end lost 4 bases, and 8 bases lay between the germline ends. The CDR3 coding sequence is TGTGCCAGCAGTTTACGACTGGGCTATGGCTACACCTTC. Translated: CASSLRLGYGYTF.

A single count supports this clone. The chain carries TRBV5-5 and TRBJ2-7; a weak D match, TRBD1 (6 bases). The CDR3 consists of 16 residues. V was clipped by 4 bases and J by 0 bases, with 17 bases between them. CDR1 and CDR2 (germline): SGHKS, YYEKEE (reference sequence). CDR3 nucleotides: TGTGCCAGCAGCCTTTCTCAGGGGTATAGCTCCTACGAGCAGTACTTC. It codes for CASSLSQGYSSYEQYF.

V gene TRBV7-2 combines with J gene TRBJ2-3; TRBD2 might be the D (7 bases). CDR1 and CDR2 from the germline V gene are SGHTA and FQGNSA. V dropped 4 bases and J dropped 6 bases, with 14 bases sitting between them. The CDR3 contains 14 residues. CDR3 protein: CASSSGGGLDTQYF. DNA for the CDR3: TGTGCCAGCAGCTCGGGGGGCGGGTTGGATACGCAGTATTTT.

The count of this clone is one. The chain combines TRBV7-9 with TRBJ1-2; D is unresolved. V was pared by 5 bases and J by 13 bases, with 14 bases between. Germline-derived CDR1 and CDR2 are SEHNR and FQNEAQ (reference sequence). CDR3 length equals 11 residues. The chain's CDR3 is CASSALGVPTF. CDR3 nucleotide sequence: TGTGCCAGCAGCGCCCTCGGGGTTCCCACCTTC.

The chain employs TRBV19 and TRBJ1-4; 7 positions agree with TRBD1. The CDR3 covers 15 residues. CDR1 is LNHDA and CDR2 is SQIVND in the germline V gene (reference sequence). The V gene end was trimmed by 5 bases and the J gene end by 5 bases; junction bases not matched to a gene: 8. The CDR3 loop is CASSAHRGRNEKLFF. CDR3 coding DNA: TGTGCCAGTAGTGCCCACAGGGGTCGGAATGAAAAACTGTTTTTT.

This sequence joins TRBV5-1 and TRBJ1-2, with a possible D match to TRBD1 (5 bases). Germline lookup yields CDR1 SGHRS and CDR2 YFSETQ. Trimming left V 4 bases short and J 6 bases short, with 13 bases between. The CDR3 spans 13 residues. DNA of the CDR3: TGCGCCAGCAGCGCCGGGACTCTAAATGGCTACACCTTC. The encoded protein is CASSAGTLNGYTF.